The entry that follows covers one T cell receptor beta chain sequence. Its specific antigen is unknown. Base qualities are missing; no much larger clone stands one base away. This record belongs to a study of blood T cell repertoires in COVID-19 (TCRdb year 2020). At the level of the whole study: Collaborator samples came from the United States, Italy and Spain and covered acute and convalescent phases of COVID-19. The material from the prospective study consisted of cDNA or gDNA derived from T cells, B-cell-depleted T cells, or PBMCs. The dataset comprised deeply sampled blood TCRbeta repertoires from subjects exposed to, actively infected with, or recovered from COVID-19. A freely available public database, intended as a resource for researchers studying the immune response to SARS-CoV-2, is where the repertoires were released. Samples came from the ongoing ImmuneRACE study (first 160 participants) plus 1,254 subjects from 6 global collaborators. Sample metadata almost always included a de-identified subject ID, COVID-19 status, age in years and sex. Where HLA class I and class II types were available, the types were taken from metadata supplied by the sample provider, not from assay-based typing.

TCRbeta CDR3 regions were amplified from genomic DNA by means of the immunoSEQ Assay, a bias-controlled multiplex PCR. The authors processed their data as follows. Within the assay, amplification of reference gene primers was used to estimate how many nucleated cells each sample contained. To quantify the absolute abundance of each unique TCRbeta CDR3 rearrangement, sequence reads were collapsed and filtered. For each sample, productive Simpson clonality was calculated as the square root of Simpson's diversity index over productive rearrangements. In TCRdb, the immuneACCESS table is reduced to in-frame sequences with V and J assigned. These tables do not hold every clone; where another copy was compared, an unresolved V gene accounts for under half, and the others remain unexplained. V, J and clone size were drawn from that table, and D and trimming were deduced from the DNA. The sample table records a few hundred thousand clones; roughly 90% of these occur just once. About 2.1% of the sample is held by the ten biggest clonotypes.

General findings and caveats noted by the study authors: Clinical and demographic metadata were provided uncurated, with the amount varying by source and participant.

One collaborating source in Seattle enrolled patients during active infection and followed them longitudinally through the course of disease. Whole blood was collected in K2EDTA tubes by collaborating institutions according to the institutions' own protocols. For TCRbeta analysis, collaborators shipped samples as frozen whole blood, isolated PBMCs, or DNA extracted from either of those sample types. This receptor was taken from a woman between 55 and 75 years old with COVID-19, enrolled during active disease. Source material: peripheral blood.

The sequence in DNA is TGTGCCAGCAGCATAAAAAGGGGGCGGAGTGGCTACACCTTC. Translated, it reads CASSIKRGRSGYTF. The chain couples TRBV7-2 to TRBJ1-2; 7 of the junction bases match TRBD1. Trimming takes 5 bases off V and 7 bases off J; junction bases not matched to a gene: 10. CDR3 length: 14 amino acids, cysteine to phenylalanine. Only CDR3 DNA is held: 42 bases, read in frame from base 1. CDR1 and CDR2 were assigned from the germline V gene as SGHTA and FQGNSA. Beyond the CDR3, the reference TRBV7-2 and TRBJ1-2 genes provide the residues; the full variable domain reads: GAGVSQSPSNKVTEKGKDVELRCDPISGHTALYWYRQSLGQGLEFLIYFQGNSAPDKSGLPSDRFSAERTGGSVSTLTIQRTQQEDSAVYLCASSIKRGRSGYTFGSGTRLTVV.